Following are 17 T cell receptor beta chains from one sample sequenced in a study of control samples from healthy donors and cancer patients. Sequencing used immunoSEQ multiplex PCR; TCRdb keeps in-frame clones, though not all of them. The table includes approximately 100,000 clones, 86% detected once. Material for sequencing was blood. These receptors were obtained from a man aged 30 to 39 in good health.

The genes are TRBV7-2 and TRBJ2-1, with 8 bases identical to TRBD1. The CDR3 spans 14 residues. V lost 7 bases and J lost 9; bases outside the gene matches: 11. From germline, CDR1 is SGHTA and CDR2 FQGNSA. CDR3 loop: CASMKQGGNFEQFF. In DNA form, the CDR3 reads TGTGCCAGCATGAAACAGGGGGGTAATTTTGAGCAGTTCTTC.

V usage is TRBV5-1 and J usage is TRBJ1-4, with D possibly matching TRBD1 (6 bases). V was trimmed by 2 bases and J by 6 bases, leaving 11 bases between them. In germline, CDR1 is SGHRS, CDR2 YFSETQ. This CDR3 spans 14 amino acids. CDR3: CASSFSGGDEKLFF. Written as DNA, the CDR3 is TGCGCCAGCAGCTTTTCGGGGGGCGATGAAAAACTGTTTTTT.

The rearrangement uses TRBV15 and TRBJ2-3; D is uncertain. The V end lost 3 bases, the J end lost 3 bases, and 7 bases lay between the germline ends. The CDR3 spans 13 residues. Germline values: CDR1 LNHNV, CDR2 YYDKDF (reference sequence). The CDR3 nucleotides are TGTGCCACCAGCAGGGGTGGGACAGATACGCAGTATTTT. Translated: CATSRGGTDTQYF.

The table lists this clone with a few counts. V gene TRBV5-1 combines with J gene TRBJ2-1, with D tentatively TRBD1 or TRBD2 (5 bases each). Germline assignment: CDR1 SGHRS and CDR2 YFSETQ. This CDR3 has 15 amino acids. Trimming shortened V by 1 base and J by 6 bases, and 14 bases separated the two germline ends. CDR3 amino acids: CASSLRQGGGNEQFF. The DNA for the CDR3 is TGCGCCAGCAGCTTGCGGCAGGGTGGGGGCAATGAGCAGTTCTTC.

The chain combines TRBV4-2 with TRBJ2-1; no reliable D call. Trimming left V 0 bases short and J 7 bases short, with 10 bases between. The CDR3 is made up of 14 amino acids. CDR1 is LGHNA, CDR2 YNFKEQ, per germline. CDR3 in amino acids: CASSQDIGLNEQFF. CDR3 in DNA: TGTGCCAGCAGCCAAGATATTGGCCTAAATGAGCAGTTCTTC.

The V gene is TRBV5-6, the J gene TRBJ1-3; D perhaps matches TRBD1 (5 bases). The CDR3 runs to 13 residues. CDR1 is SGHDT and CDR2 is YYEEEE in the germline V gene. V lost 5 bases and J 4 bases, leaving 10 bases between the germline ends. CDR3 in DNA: TGTGCCAGCAGATTAAGGGGCGGAAACACCATATATTTT. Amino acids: CASRLRGGNTIYF.

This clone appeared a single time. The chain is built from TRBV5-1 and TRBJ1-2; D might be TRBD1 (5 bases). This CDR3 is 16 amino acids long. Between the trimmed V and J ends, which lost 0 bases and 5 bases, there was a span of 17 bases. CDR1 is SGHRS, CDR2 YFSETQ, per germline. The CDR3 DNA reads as TGCGCCAGCAGCTTGGCGGCCGGGGGGGAAGTATATGGCTACACCTTC. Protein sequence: CASSLAAGGEVYGYTF. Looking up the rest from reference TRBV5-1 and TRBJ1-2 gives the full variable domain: KAGVTQTPRYLIKTRGQQVTLSCSPISGHRSVSWYQQTPGQGLQFLFEYFSETQRNKGNFPGRFSGRQFSNSRSEMNVSTLELGDSALYLCASSLAAGGEVYGYTFGSGTRLTVV.

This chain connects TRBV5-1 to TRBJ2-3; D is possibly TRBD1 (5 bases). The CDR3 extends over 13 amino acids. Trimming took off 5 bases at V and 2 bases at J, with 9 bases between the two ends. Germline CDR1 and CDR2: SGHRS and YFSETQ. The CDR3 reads CASRQDITDTQYF. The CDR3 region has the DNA TGCGCCAGCAGACAGGACATCACAGATACGCAGTATTTT. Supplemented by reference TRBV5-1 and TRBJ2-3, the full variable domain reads KAGVTQTPRYLIKTRGQQVTLSCSPISGHRSVSWYQQTPGQGLQFLFEYFSETQRNKGNFPGRFSGRQFSNSRSEMNVSTLELGDSALYLCASRQDITDTQYFGPGTRLTVL.

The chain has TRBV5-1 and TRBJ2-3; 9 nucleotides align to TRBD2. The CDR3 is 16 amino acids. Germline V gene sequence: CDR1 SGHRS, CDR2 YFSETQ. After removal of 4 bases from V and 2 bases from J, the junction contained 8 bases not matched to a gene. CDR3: CASSPSLAGITDTQYF. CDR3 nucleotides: TGCGCCAGCAGCCCTTCTCTAGCGGGGATCACAGATACGCAGTATTTT.

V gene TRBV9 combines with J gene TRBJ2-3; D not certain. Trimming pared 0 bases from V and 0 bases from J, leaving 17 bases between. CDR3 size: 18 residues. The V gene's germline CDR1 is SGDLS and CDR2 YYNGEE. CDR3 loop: CASSVEVGTWGSTDTQYF. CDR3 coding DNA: TGTGCCAGCAGCGTAGAGGTGGGAACCTGGGGAAGCACAGATACGCAGTATTTT. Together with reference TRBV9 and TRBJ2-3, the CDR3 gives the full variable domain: DSGVTQTPKHLITATGQRVTLRCSPRSGDLSVYWYQQSLDQGLQFLIQYYNGEERAKGNILERFSAQQFPDLHSELNLSSLELGDSALYFCASSVEVGTWGSTDTQYFGPGTRLTVL.

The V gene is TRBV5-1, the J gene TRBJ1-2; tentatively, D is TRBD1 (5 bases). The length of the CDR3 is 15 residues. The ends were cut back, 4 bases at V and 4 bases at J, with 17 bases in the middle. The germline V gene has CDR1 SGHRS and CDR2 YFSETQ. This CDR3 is CASSPDEGRPYGYTF. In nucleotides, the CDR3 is TGCGCCAGCAGCCCCGACGAGGGGCGACCCTATGGCTACACCTTC. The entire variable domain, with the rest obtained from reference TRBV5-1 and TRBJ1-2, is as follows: KAGVTQTPRYLIKTRGQQVTLSCSPISGHRSVSWYQQTPGQGLQFLFEYFSETQRNKGNFPGRFSGRQFSNSRSEMNVSTLELGDSALYLCASSPDEGRPYGYTFGSGTRLTVV.

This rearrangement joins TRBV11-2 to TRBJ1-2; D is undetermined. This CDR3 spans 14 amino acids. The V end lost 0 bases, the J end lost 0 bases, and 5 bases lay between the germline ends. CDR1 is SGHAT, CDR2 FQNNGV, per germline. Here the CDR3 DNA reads TGTGCCAGCAGCTTAGAGCTTTCTAACTATGGCTACACCTTC. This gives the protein CASSLELSNYGYTF.

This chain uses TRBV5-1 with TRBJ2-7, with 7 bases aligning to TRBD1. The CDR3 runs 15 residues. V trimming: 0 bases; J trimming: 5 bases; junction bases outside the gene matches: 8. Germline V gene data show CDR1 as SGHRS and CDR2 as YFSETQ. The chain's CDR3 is CASSLASDRAHEQYF. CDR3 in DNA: TGCGCCAGCAGCTTGGCCTCCGACAGGGCCCACGAGCAGTACTTC.

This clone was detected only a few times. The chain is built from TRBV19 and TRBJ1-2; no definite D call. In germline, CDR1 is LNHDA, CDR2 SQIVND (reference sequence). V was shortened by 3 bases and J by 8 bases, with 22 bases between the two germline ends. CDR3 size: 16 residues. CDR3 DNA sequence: TGTGCCAGTAGTATTTCCCGGAGGATGGGAGCAGGAGGCTACACCTTC. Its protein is CASSISRRMGAGGYTF.

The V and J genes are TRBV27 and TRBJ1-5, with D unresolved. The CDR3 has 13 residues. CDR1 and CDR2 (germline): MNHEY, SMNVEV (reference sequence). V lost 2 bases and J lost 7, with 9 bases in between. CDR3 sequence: CASSLQVGQPQHF. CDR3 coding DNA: TGTGCCAGCAGTTTACAGGTGGGCCAGCCCCAGCATTTT.

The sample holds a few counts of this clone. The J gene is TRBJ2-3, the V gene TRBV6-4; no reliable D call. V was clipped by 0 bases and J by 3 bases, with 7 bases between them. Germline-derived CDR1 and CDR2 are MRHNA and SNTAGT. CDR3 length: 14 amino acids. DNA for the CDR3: TGTGCCAGCAGTGACTCCGAAGGGACAGATACGCAGTATTTT. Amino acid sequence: CASSDSEGTDTQYF.

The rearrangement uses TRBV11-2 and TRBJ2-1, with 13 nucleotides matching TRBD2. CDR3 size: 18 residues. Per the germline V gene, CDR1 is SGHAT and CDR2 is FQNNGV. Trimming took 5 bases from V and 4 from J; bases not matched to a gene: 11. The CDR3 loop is CASSRTSGGNPVYNEQFF. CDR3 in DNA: TGTGCCAGCAGCCGGACTAGCGGGGGCAATCCCGTATACAATGAGCAGTTCTTC.